The rows below give T cell receptor beta chains drawn from one sample of a study of shared clonotypes between healthy human individuals. Sequencing used immunoSEQ multiplex PCR; TCRdb keeps in-frame clones, though not all of them. The sample contains 450,000 or so clones, more than 70% of which appear only once. Sequencing was carried out using PBMCs. These receptors were taken from a woman aged 40 to 55 in good health. Some clones in this sample may be carry-over from other donors' samples. CDR3s include the opening cysteine and the closing phenylalanine or tryptophan. D genes are given only for firm matches. Part of the rows lack a size; the others show once, few, many or a class for expanded clones.

D	V	size	J	DNA	CDR3
NA	TRBV5-1	NA	TRBJ1-2	TGCGCCAGCAGAAGGGCGTCGGGCAGAACTAACTATGGCTACACCTTC	CASRRASGRTNYGYTF
NA	TRBV10-2	NA	TRBJ1-5	TGCGCCAGCAGTTATCGTGGCAATCAGCCCCAGCATTTT	CASSYRGNQPQHF
NA	TRBV28	NA	TRBJ2-5	TGTGCCAGCAGTTTATTCGCGAAAGAGACCCAGTACTTC	CASSLFAKETQYF
TRBD2	TRBV4-3	NA	TRBJ2-5	TGCGCCAGCAGCCAGTCAGGGATAGCGGGAGCTCGAGAGACCCAGTACTTC	CASSQSGIAGARETQYF
NA	TRBV5-1	NA	TRBJ2-1	TGCGCCAGCAGCTTGGCAACCTACAATGAGCAGTTCTTC	CASSLATYNEQFF
NA	TRBV2	NA	TRBJ2-3	TGTGCCAGCAGTGGGAGCAGAACCCAGGGTGTTACTCCCGAAGAGCATTTT	CASSGSRTQGVTPEEHF
NA	TRBV11-2	NA	TRBJ1-5	TGTGCCAGCAGCTTAGGTAGGGCGGCTTATCAGCCCCAGCATTTT	CASSLGRAAYQPQHF
NA	TRBV9	NA	TRBJ1-3	TGTGCCAGCAGCGTAGGCGGGGTGTCCGGAAACACCATATATTTT	CASSVGGVSGNTIYF
TRBD1	TRBV27	NA	TRBJ2-7	TGTGCCAGCAGTTTCTCCGGGACAGGGCCCTACGAGCAGTACTTC	CASSFSGTGPYEQYF
TRBD1	TRBV19	few	TRBJ1-5	TGTGCCAGTAGTGCGGGACAGGGAGTACAGCCCCAGCATTTT	CASSAGQGVQPQHF